Listed below are T cell receptor beta chains from one sample, sequenced in a study of blood T cell repertoires in COVID-19. This table comes from immunoSEQ multiplex PCR, and its TCRdb copy is limited to in-frame clones, with some not included. This sample has about 480,000 clones; 75% to 90% occur once, and the top ten carry 0.8% to 0.9%. Input material: peripheral blood. These receptors were collected from a man aged 18 to 30 with COVID-19, enrolled during active disease. Each CDR3 is given with its conserved first and last residue. The D gene is left open where the match is weak. Size is omitted from some rows. Given values are once, few, many or a class for expanded clones.

- - TRBJ1-4 TRBV12-3/TRBV12-4 13 CASDVLWGRKLFF TGTGCCAGCGACGTCTTATGGGGGCGAAAACTGTTTTTT
TRBD1 - TRBJ2-2 TRBV3-1/TRBV3-2 15 CASSHWDRGFGELFF TGTGCCAGCAGCCATTGGGACAGGGGTTTCGGGGAGCTGTTTTTT
- - TRBJ2-6 TRBV5-5 16 CASSSESFSGANVLTF TGTGCCAGCAGCTCGGAGTCTTTCTCTGGGGCCAACGTCCTGACTTTC
TRBD2 - TRBJ2-5 TRBV5-1 14 CASSSTSGGTTQYF TGCGCCAGCAGCTCGACTAGCGGGGGGACGACCCAGTACTTC
TRBD1 few TRBJ1-5 TRBV28 15 CASSFEGAFNQPQHF TGTGCCAGCAGTTTCGAGGGGGCGTTTAATCAGCCCCAGCATTTT
TRBD2 - TRBJ2-1 TRBV7-3 15 CASSLMASGNYEQFF TGTGCCAGCAGCTTAATGGCTAGCGGGAACTATGAGCAGTTCTTC
- - TRBJ1-1 TRBV19 12 CATYREGTEAFF TGTGCCACTTACAGGGAGGGCACTGAAGCTTTCTTT
- - TRBJ2-2 TRBV14 18 CASSQDFGKTGKGRELFF TGTGCCAGCAGCCAAGATTTTGGGAAAACAGGGAAAGGCCGGGAGCTGTTTTTT
TRBD2 - TRBJ2-2 TRBV7-3 16 CASSPWTSGAPGELFF TGTGCCAGCAGCCCCTGGACTAGCGGGGCCCCCGGGGAGCTGTTTTTT
- - TRBJ2-2 TRBV7-9 15 CASTPDVGDTGELFF TGTGCCAGCACCCCGGACGTCGGGGACACCGGGGAGCTGTTTTTT